A single sample gave rise to the 27 T cell receptor beta chains below, sequenced in a study of T cells in women clearing cervical HPV infection. Assay used: immunoSEQ multiplex PCR; TCRdb lists only in-frame clones, some missing. The sample is made up of 25,000 to 35,000 clones, and the top ten hold under 8% of it. Input material: blood buffy coat. These receptors were collected from a woman aged 18 to 75 with a cervical HPV16 infection that either progressed to CIN3+ or cleared (not recorded which).

A word on this clone: The read halts 3 residues ahead of the CDR3 end, with the missing end drawn from the germline J gene. The rearrangement joins TRBV20-1 to TRBJ1-1; 7 positions agree with TRBD1. The V segment lost 5 bases and the J segment 4 bases; nucleotides outside the gene matches: 4. From germline, CDR1 is DFQATT and CDR2 SNEGSKA (reference sequence). The CDR3 is 12 amino acids. Incomplete CDR3 DNA: TGCAGTGCTGGGGACAGCGGCACTGAA. Its protein is CSAGDSGTE. The whole CDR3 is CSAGDSGTEAFF.

In the case of this clone: Read data end 3 residues before the CDR3 end; the end is taken from the germline J gene. The rearrangement links TRBV10-1 to TRBJ2-4; D might be TRBD1 (6 bases). Germline V lookup: CDR1 WNHNN, CDR2 SYGVQD (reference sequence). V lost 6 bases and J lost 6, with 18 bases in between. This CDR3 region has 15 residues. CDR3 sequence: CASSPGTPGRNIQYF. The covered CDR3 bases are TGCGCCAGCAGCCCCGGGACACCGGGGAGAAACATT.

Notes on this clone: Read data end 3 residues before the CDR3 end; the end is taken from the germline J gene. V gene TRBV12-3 or TRBV12-4 combines with J gene TRBJ1-1; D not certain. The CDR3 covers 16 residues. Trimming stripped 5 bases from V and 2 bases from J, with 18 bases between. CDR3 protein: CASSPVRQASNTEAFF. CDR3 DNA (partial): TGTGCCAGCAGTCCCGTTCGGCAGGCCTCAAACACTGAA.

A note on this clone: Coverage ceases 3 residues before the CDR3 finishes, and the germline J gene fills in the end. V and J are TRBV6-1 and TRBJ2-1; 9 nucleotides match TRBD2. The CDR3 extends over 16 amino acids. The germline CDR1 and CDR2 sequences are MNHNS and SASEGT. The junction had 9 bases not matched to a gene; V was cut back by 3 bases and J by 6 bases. The sequenced part of the CDR3 DNA is TGTGCCAGCAGTGATGGTGCGGCGGGGGGGTGCAATGAG. Its translation is CASSDGAAGGCNE. The entire CDR3 sequence reads CASSDGAAGGCNEQFF.

As concerns this clone: The read ends 3 residues shy of where the CDR3 ends; the end is completed using the germline J gene. The chain is built from TRBV12-3 or TRBV12-4 and TRBJ2-3; D gene uncertain. With 5 bases removed from V and 6 bases from J, the gap between germline ends came to 9 bases. The CDR3 loop spans 12 amino acids. CDR3 bases read: TGTGCCAGCAGTCTAAGTAAGGATACG. Translation gives CASSLSKDT. The whole CDR3 protein reads CASSLSKDTQYF.

On this clone itself: The CDR3 goes on 3 residues after the read ends, and that part is filled in from the germline J gene. The chain recombines TRBV20-1 with TRBJ1-3; D is possibly TRBD1 (6 bases). Germline CDR1 and CDR2: DFQATT and SNEGSKA (reference sequence). V was shortened by 2 bases and J by 4 bases, with 18 bases between the two germline ends. This CDR3 has 16 residues. Incomplete CDR3 DNA: TGCAGTGCTAGACCCCTAGGGGGTACGGAAGGAAACACC. Protein product: CSARPLGGTEGNT. The whole CDR3 reads CSARPLGGTEGNTIYF.

Notes on this clone: From the germline J gene comes the end of the CDR3, since the read stops 3 residues before it. V gene TRBV5-1 combines with J gene TRBJ1-5; 8 bases match TRBD1. The germline gives CDR1 SGHRS, CDR2 YFSETQ. CDR3 length: 14 amino acids. Trimming removed 4 bases from V and 8 bases from J; junction bases left unmatched: 8. This CDR3 reads CASSGGTGQEPQHF. CDR3 DNA, as far as it was read: TGCGCCAGCAGCGGAGGGACAGGCCAGGAGCCC.

Note on this clone: The read gets to within 3 residues of the CDR3 end, and the germline J gene fills in the rest. The rearrangement links TRBV5-4 to TRBJ2-5, with a possible D match to TRBD2 (6 bases). Trimming took 0 bases from V and 4 from J, leaving 10 bases between them. Germline V gene lookup returns CDR1 SGHNT and CDR2 YYREEE (reference sequence). The CDR3 totals 14 residues. The CDR3 spells CASSLDAGGETQYF. CDR3 DNA (partial): TGTGCCAGCAGCTTGGATGCCGGGGGAGAGACC.

Notes on this clone: With the read ending 3 residues before the CDR3 end, the germline J gene is used to fill in that end. The V and J genes are TRBV9 and TRBJ2-2; TRBD2 matches at 9 bases. This CDR3 has 16 residues. V shed 4 bases and J 0 bases; nucleotides not matched to a gene: 4. Germline assignment: CDR1 SGDLS and CDR2 YYNGEE. This CDR3 is CASSTLAGANTGELFF. CDR3 DNA (partial): TGTGCCAGCAGCACCTTAGCGGGGGCGAACACCGGGGAG.

As to this clone: The read halts 3 residues ahead of the CDR3 end, with the missing end drawn from the germline J gene. The chain combines TRBV27 with TRBJ1-5; possibly TRBD1 for D (6 bases). Germline CDR1 is MNHEY and CDR2 is SMNVEV (reference sequence). This CDR3 is built from 14 residues. The V and J ends lost 3 bases and 2 bases respectively, with 8 bases between them. CDR3 DNA (partial): TGTGCCAGCAGTTTCAGGGGCGGCAATCAGCCC. Residues: CASSFRGGNQP. The entire CDR3 protein is CASSFRGGNQPQHF.

As to this clone: Read sequence stops 3 residues before the CDR3 end, and the germline J gene provides the missing end. V usage is TRBV2 and J usage is TRBJ2-3, with a weak D call TRBD2 (6 bases). The CDR3 contains 13 residues. Germline-derived CDR1 and CDR2 are SNHLY and FYNNEI. Trimming pared 6 bases from V and 2 bases from J, leaving 9 bases between. This CDR3 reads CASSGGTTDTQYF. The part of the CDR3 DNA that was read is TGTGCCAGCAGCGGGGGTACCACAGATACG.

To note about this clone: The sequenced fragment ends 3 residues before the CDR3 boundary, so the rest is inferred from the germline J gene. The chain links TRBV10-3 to TRBJ2-3, with 7 nucleotides matching TRBD1. Germline CDR1 and CDR2: ENHRY and SYGVKD. J gave up 0 bases and V 10 bases, and 7 bases lay outside the gene matches. The CDR3 length is 14 residues. The CDR3 bases that were read are TGTGCCACCGTAGACAGGGCGAGCACAGATACG. Translated: CATVDRASTDT. The full CDR3 reads CATVDRASTDTQYF.

Of note for this clone: Sequencing ends 3 residues short of the CDR3 end; the germline J gene provides the rest. The chain couples TRBV6-4 to TRBJ2-1; 10 bases align to TRBD1. Germline V gene lookup returns CDR1 MRHNA and CDR2 SNTAGT. The V gene end was trimmed by 0 bases and the J gene end by 9 bases; junction bases not matched to a gene: 5. There are 15 residues in the CDR3. The covered CDR3 bases are TGTGCCAGCAGTGACTCGAGCGGGACAGGGGTTGAG. Residues: CASSDSSGTGVE. The CDR3, in full, reads CASSDSSGTGVEQFF.

For this clone: With the read ending 3 residues before the CDR3 end, the germline J gene is used to fill in that end. The chain has TRBV6-4 and TRBJ1-2; D is unresolved. Trimming left V 4 bases short and J 1 base short, with 19 bases between. Per germline, CDR1 MRHNA and CDR2 SNTAGT. This CDR3 is 17 amino acids long. The chain's CDR3 is CASSVSWLPVINYGYTF. The CDR3 bases that were read are TGTGCCAGCAGTGTCTCGTGGCTCCCAGTTATTAACTATGGC.

The CDR3 is CASSSTGPGYTF. Partial CDR3 DNA: TGTGCCAGCAGTTCGACAGGGCCGGGC. The chain employs TRBV28 and TRBJ1-2; 7 bases align to TRBD1. The sequence runs out 3 residues before the end of the CDR3; the remainder is reconstructed from the germline J gene. Germline assignment: CDR1 MDHEN and CDR2 SYDVKM. The CDR3 sequence is 12 residues long.

Worth noting for this clone: Read data end 3 residues before the CDR3 end; the end is taken from the germline J gene. The V call is TRBV10-3, the J call TRBJ2-5; 15 bases line up with TRBD2. This CDR3 contains 16 residues. The germline CDR1 and CDR2 sequences are ENHRY and SYGVKD. V lost 5 bases to trimming and J lost 5 bases; unmatched junction nucleotides: 6. Incomplete CDR3 DNA: TGTGCCATCAGTAAAGGACTAGCGGGGGGGCTGGAGACC. The encoded protein is CAISKGLAGGLET. The whole CDR3 protein is CAISKGLAGGLETQYF.

Remarks on this clone: The read comes to an end 3 residues before the CDR3 does, leaving the germline J gene to fill in the end. The V call is TRBV4-1, the J call TRBJ2-1; 8 bases line up with TRBD2. The ends lost 1 base at V and 7 bases at J; junction bases unmatched: 6. CDR1 and CDR2 (germline): MGHRA, YSYEKL. The CDR3 loop spans 15 amino acids. The CDR3 bases that were read are TGCGCCAGCAGCCAAGGGAGCGGGGGATTGAATGAG. Its protein is CASSQGSGGLNE. The whole CDR3 protein is CASSQGSGGLNEQFF.

Turning to this clone: The CDR3 is cut off 3 residues early in the read; its end comes from the germline J gene. V and J are TRBV20-1 and TRBJ1-1; the match to TRBD1 covers 10 bases. This CDR3 is built from 12 residues. The V segment lost 6 bases and the J segment 4 bases; nucleotides outside the gene matches: 2. Germline CDR1 reads DFQATT; CDR2 reads SNEGSKA (reference sequence). The CDR3 bases that were read are TGCAGTGCCGGGACAGGGGTCACTGAA. Its protein product is CSAGTGVTE. The CDR3 reads in full as CSAGTGVTEAFF.

A word on this clone: The CDR3 end falls 3 residues outside the read, so it is completed with the germline J gene. The chain employs TRBV28 and TRBJ2-7, with D perhaps TRBD2 (7 bases). CDR1 is MDHEN and CDR2 is SYDVKM in the germline V gene. Deletions cut 5 bases from V and 3 bases from J, with 17 bases between. The CDR3 runs to 15 residues. The covered CDR3 bases are TGTGCCAGCAGTCCGGGGGGCTCCACTAGCTACGAG. Translated: CASSPGGSTSYE. The entire CDR3 is CASSPGGSTSYEQYF.

Note on this clone: The read is 3 residues too short to cover the CDR3 end, so that end is filled in from the germline J gene. The chain has TRBV29-1 and TRBJ2-7; perhaps TRBD2 as D (5 bases). This CDR3 is 18 amino acids long. Germline CDR1 is SQVTM and CDR2 is ANQGSEA. The V end was cut by 0 bases, the J end by 2 bases, with 23 bases between. CDR3 DNA (partial): TGCAGCGTTGAAGATAAGGCCTTTGGAACCCCGGGGACCTACGAG. Protein product: CSVEDKAFGTPGTYE. The entire CDR3 reads CSVEDKAFGTPGTYEQYF.

With regard to this clone: The CDR3 end falls 3 residues outside the read, so it is completed with the germline J gene. The J gene is TRBJ2-1, the V gene TRBV12-3 or TRBV12-4; TRBD2 agrees at 7 bases. J gave up 2 bases and V 7 bases, and 5 bases lay outside the gene matches. CDR3 length equals 14 residues. Incomplete CDR3 DNA: TGTGCCAGCAAGGGAGGGGATGCCTACAATGAG. It yields the protein CASKGGDAYNE. The CDR3 reads in full as CASKGGDAYNEQFF.

Notes on this clone: The CDR3 end falls 3 residues outside the read, so it is completed with the germline J gene. The V and J genes are TRBV7-2 and TRBJ2-7, with 9 bases that match TRBD2. Germline values: CDR1 SGHTA, CDR2 FQGNSA. The V segment lost 10 bases and the J segment 1 base; nucleotides outside the gene matches: 5. The CDR3 runs to 13 residues. CDR3 amino acids: CATGGGGSYEQYF. The covered CDR3 bases are TGTGCCACGGGCGGGGGGGGATCCTACGAG.

As regards this clone: The missing CDR3 end, 3 residues past where the read stops, is filled in from the germline J gene. V gene TRBV15 combines with J gene TRBJ2-3; TRBD2 is a possible D gene (5 bases). The germline gives CDR1 LNHNV, CDR2 YYDKDF (reference sequence). The V end was cut by 0 bases, the J end by 2 bases, with 9 bases between. This CDR3 has 15 amino acids. The CDR3 DNA, read in part, is TGTGCCACCAGCAGAGATCGGGGAGTCACAGATACG. It yields the protein CATSRDRGVTDT. The CDR3 as a whole reads CATSRDRGVTDTQYF. Combining the CDR3 with reference TRBV15 and TRBJ2-3 gives the whole variable domain DAMVIQNPRYQVTQFGKPVTLSCSQTLNHNVMYWYQQKSSQAPKLLFHYYDKDFNNEADTPDNFQSRRPNTSFCFLDIRSPGLGDTAMYLCATSRDRGVTDTQYFGPGTRLTVL.

Notes on this clone: The read ends 3 residues shy of where the CDR3 ends; the end is completed using the germline J gene. The chain combines TRBV20-1 with TRBJ1-1, with a weak D call TRBD1 (5 bases). V lost 1 base, J lost 5 bases, and 14 bases lay in between. The CDR3 contains 14 residues. CDR1 DFQATT and CDR2 SNEGSKA come from the germline V gene (reference sequence). CDR3 in amino acids: CSARASSGGTEAFF. The CDR3 DNA, read in part, is TGCAGTGCTAGAGCGTCTTCCGGGGGGACTGAA.

Note on this clone: Coverage ceases 3 residues before the CDR3 finishes, and the germline J gene fills in the end. The chain is built from TRBV7-9 and TRBJ2-1, with TRBD2 matching 11 bases. V was pared by 5 bases and J by 5 bases, with 5 bases of the junction left unmatched. CDR1 is SEHNR and CDR2 is FQNEAQ in the germline V gene (reference sequence). The CDR3 covers 15 residues. This CDR3 reads CASSPGLAVDNEQFF. The covered CDR3 bases are TGTGCCAGCAGCCCGGGACTAGCGGTGGACAATGAG.

A note on this clone: The read gets to within 3 residues of the CDR3 end, and the germline J gene fills in the rest. V usage is TRBV6-1 and J usage is TRBJ1-6, with a possible D match to TRBD1 (5 bases). The germline V gene encodes CDR1 MNHNS and CDR2 SASEGT. The CDR3 has 15 residues. The ends were cut back, 2 bases at V and 7 bases at J, with 12 bases in the middle. CDR3 loop: CASSELGQGNSPLHF. Incomplete CDR3 DNA: TGTGCCAGCAGTGAACTAGGGCAGGGCAATTCACCC.

The CDR3 DNA, read in part, is TGTGCCGCGAACAGGGGAGACTATGGC. It yields the protein CAANRGDYG. The CDR3 reads in full as CAANRGDYGYTF. The rearrangement links TRBV2 to TRBJ1-2; 7 nucleotides match TRBD1. The read finishes 3 residues shy of the CDR3 end, and the germline J gene is used to complete it. V was pared by 11 bases and J by 3 bases, with 6 bases of the junction left unmatched. Looked up from germline, CDR1 is SNHLY and CDR2 is FYNNEI. CDR3 length: 12 amino acids.